This T cell receptor beta chain was obtained from a study of T cell responses to AZD1222 COVID-19 vaccine. In the study overall: Second-dose groups at about 4 or about 12 weeks were pooled. Findings and caveats of the study: Clonal diversity was possibly underestimated, and the donors were mostly white British, with more females.

Regarding this clone: Its target is not known.

Measured with immunoSEQ multiplex PCR; TCRdb has only the in-frame clones, and not every one. This sample has more than 75,000 clones, with around 88% found just once. V shed 4 bases and J shed 5 bases, with 9 bases lying between them. CDR3 length equals 13 residues. CDR1 and CDR2 from the germline V gene are SGHRS and YFSETQ. This sequence joins TRBV5-1 and TRBJ2-2; no clear D. The clonotype originates from an adult in good health. This sample comprised peripheral blood, obtained on day 0 of AZD1222 vaccination. The CDR3 spells CASSTGPTGELFF. The CDR3 region has the DNA TGCGCCAGCAGCACGGGTCCGACCGGGGAGCTGTTTTTT.